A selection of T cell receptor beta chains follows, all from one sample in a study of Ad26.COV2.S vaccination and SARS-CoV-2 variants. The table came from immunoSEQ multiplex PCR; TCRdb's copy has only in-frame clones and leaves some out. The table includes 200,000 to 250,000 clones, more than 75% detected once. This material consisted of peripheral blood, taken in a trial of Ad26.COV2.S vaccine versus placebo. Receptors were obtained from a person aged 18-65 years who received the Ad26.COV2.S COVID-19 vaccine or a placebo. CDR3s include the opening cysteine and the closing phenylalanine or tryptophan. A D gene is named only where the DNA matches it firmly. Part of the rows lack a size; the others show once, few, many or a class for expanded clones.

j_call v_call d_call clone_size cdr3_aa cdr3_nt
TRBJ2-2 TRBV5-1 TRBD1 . CASSYRQGTGELFF TGCGCCAGCAGCTACAGACAGGGGACCGGGGAGCTGTTTTTT
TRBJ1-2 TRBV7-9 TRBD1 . CASFRGTGNYGYTF TGTGCCAGCTTCCGGGGGACAGGGAACTATGGCTACACCTTC
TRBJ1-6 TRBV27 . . CASSLGVGNRSPLHF TGTGCCAGCAGTTTAGGGGTGGGGAATCGTTCACCCCTCCACTTT
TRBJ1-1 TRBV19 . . CASRFGRGATEAFF TGTGCCAGTAGGTTCGGCCGGGGGGCAACTGAAGCTTTCTTT
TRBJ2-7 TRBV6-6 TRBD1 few CASRTGGLEQYF TGTGCCAGCAGGACAGGGGGCCTCGAGCAGTACTTC
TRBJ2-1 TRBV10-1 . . CASSEPPGNEQFF TGCGCCAGCAGTGAGCCGCCAGGGAATGAGCAGTTCTTC
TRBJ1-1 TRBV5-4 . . CASSLDSGEAFF TGTGCCAGCAGCTTGGACAGCGGTGAAGCTTTCTTT
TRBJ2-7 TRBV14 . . CASSQFGTGKRYEQYF TGTGCCAGCAGCCAATTTGGCACAGGGAAAAGGTACGAGCAGTACTTC
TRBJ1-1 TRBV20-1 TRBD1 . CSAPLQGEAFF TGCAGTGCTCCTCTACAGGGGGAAGCTTTCTTT
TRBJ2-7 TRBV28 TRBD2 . CASSFLAGTSYEQYF TGTGCCAGCAGTTTCCTAGCGGGGACCTCCTACGAGCAGTACTTC
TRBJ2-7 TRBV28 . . CASSPTGTYFYEQYF TGTGCCAGCAGCCCTACCGGGACGTATTTCTACGAGCAGTACTTC
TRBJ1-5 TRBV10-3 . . CAIRDSNQPQHF TGTGCCATCAGAGACAGTAATCAGCCCCAGCATTTT
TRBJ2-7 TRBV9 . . CASSFDSGAYEQYF TGTGCCAGCAGCTTTGACAGTGGTGCCTACGAGCAGTACTTC
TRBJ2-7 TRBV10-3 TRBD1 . CAITADRGYEQYF TGTGCCATCACTGCGGACAGGGGCTACGAGCAGTACTTC
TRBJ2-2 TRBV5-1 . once CASSGTGRTTGELFF TGCGCCAGCAGCGGAACGGGACGGACCACCGGGGAGCTGTTTTTT
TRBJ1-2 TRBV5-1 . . CASSARVSNYGYTF TGCGCCAGCAGCGCGCGGGTTTCGAACTATGGCTACACCTTC
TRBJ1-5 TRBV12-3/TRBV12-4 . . CASSLGVGQPQHF TGTGCCAGCAGTTTAGGAGTTGGTCAGCCCCAGCATTTT
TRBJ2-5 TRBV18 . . CASSPTAAQETQYF TGTGCCAGCTCACCGACGGCAGCTCAAGAGACCCAGTACTTC